A selection of T cell receptor beta chains follows, all from one sample in a study of T-cell memory formation after mild COVID-19. One entry per CDR3 protein, called by TCRdb with MiXCR from the 5' RACE reads. The data contain under 550,000 distinct CDR3 sequences, roughly 17% of them singletons. The sample comprised PBMCs or a T cell subset sorted from them (not recorded which). These receptors were obtained from a man between 18 and 29 years old who had mild COVID-19 (a few samples of this study predate the infection). Cell type and time point are not known. Both conserved end residues are part of each CDR3. The D gene is left open where the match is weak.

cdr3_aa,d_call,v_call,j_call
CSTMKGGLGDEQFF,NA,TRBV20-1,TRBJ2-1
CSASDRGLGYTF,TRBD1,TRBV20-1,TRBJ1-2
CALQRGGFYNEQFF,TRBD2,TRBV28,TRBJ2-1
CASSSDRGSWGSDTQYF,TRBD1,TRBV11-2,TRBJ2-3
CASSSAGGLSYNEQFF,TRBD2,TRBV7-9,TRBJ2-1
CASSLRGTNTWELFF,NA,TRBV27,TRBJ2-2
CASAGATDTQYF,NA,TRBV4-1,TRBJ2-3
CASSLNRPRTADTQYF,NA,TRBV3-1,TRBJ2-3
CASSLGRALEGYTF,NA,TRBV5-1,TRBJ1-2
CASRQDRNQPQHF,NA,TRBV5-1,TRBJ1-5
CASSFVGVDGYTF,NA,TRBV27,TRBJ1-2
CASTTPGQNTGELFF,NA,TRBV19,TRBJ2-2
CASSWITSRTDTQYF,NA,TRBV6-6,TRBJ2-3
CASSPPWTGRETQYF,TRBD1,TRBV18,TRBJ2-5
CASSPRAQVHEQYF,NA,TRBV7-2,TRBJ2-7
CASSFLGYYSYEQYF,NA,TRBV7-2,TRBJ2-7
CASSQREGQETQYF,TRBD2,TRBV18,TRBJ2-5
CASSLVREPQHF,NA,TRBV12-3/TRBV12-4,TRBJ1-5
CASSLLGGTDTQYF,NA,TRBV12-3/TRBV12-4,TRBJ2-3
CAWETRTVMNTEAFF,NA,TRBV30,TRBJ1-1
CASSPPGTVWGYTF,TRBD1,TRBV11-2,TRBJ1-2
CASSQAEAGYNEQFF,TRBD2,TRBV14,TRBJ2-1
CASSGNKRGGLEQFF,TRBD2,TRBV10-1,TRBJ2-1
CASSQDGGRYNEQFF,NA,TRBV3-1,TRBJ2-1
CASSLANRPNEQYF,NA,TRBV7-9,TRBJ2-7
CASSLWGVTGELFF,NA,TRBV28,TRBJ2-2